The TCR beta chain under discussion was sequenced for a study of T cell responses to AZD1222 COVID-19 vaccine. Overall study findings and caveats: Most donors were white British and more were female, and clonal diversity was possibly underestimated. Vaccination with two AZD1222 doses was followed by a rise in Spike-specific TCR breadth and depth. Among AZD1222 vaccinees, only six or seven were seropositive at baseline.

Only in-frame clones appear in the TCRdb table, and some are missing; sequencing was by immunoSEQ multiplex PCR. The sample totals under 150,000 clones. On this clone: Its antigen is not known.

The trim removed 3 bases at V and 2 bases at J, leaving 1 base unmatched. Germline values: CDR1 LNHDA, CDR2 SQIVND (reference sequence). This CDR3 contains 14 residues. The sequenced material came from peripheral blood. The V call is TRBV19, the J call TRBJ2-1; 7 bases are a match to TRBD2. The TCR sequence derives from an adult in good health. CDR3: CASSMGGTYNEQFF. Written as DNA, the CDR3 is TGTGCCAGTAGTATGGGGGGGACCTACAATGAGCAGTTCTTC.